These 8 T cell receptor beta chains originate from one sample sequenced in a study of cytomegalovirus exposure and HLA in healthy donors. Primers: 60 Vbeta forward and 13 Jbeta reverse. Clones were sequenced by immunoSEQ multiplex PCR, and TCRdb holds only the in-frame ones, with some missing. The sample consists of some 100,000 clones, over 65% of them appearing once. Sequencing was carried out using PBMCs. The source of these receptors is a woman in her thirties or forties in good health and CMV-seropositive.

The table lists this clone with a few counts. The J gene is TRBJ2-3, the V gene TRBV5-8; 8 nucleotides align to TRBD1. The germline CDR1 and CDR2 sequences are SGHTS and YDEGEE. J gave up 5 bases and V 3 bases, and 8 bases lay outside the gene matches. The CDR3 runs to 15 residues. CDR3 loop: CASSSGQGQLDTQYF. The DNA of the CDR3 is TGTGCCAGCAGCTCCGGACAGGGCCAACTAGATACGCAGTATTTT.

V gene TRBV11-3 combines with J gene TRBJ2-2, with TRBD2 matching over 13 bases. Germline CDR1 SGHNT, CDR2 YENEEA. The CDR3 is made up of 18 amino acids. Germline trimming cut 1 base from V and 4 bases from J; bases unmatched to any gene: 6. The CDR3 loop is CASSLGGLAGVSTGELFF. CDR3 bases: TGTGCCAGCAGCTTAGGTGGACTAGCGGGAGTTAGCACCGGGGAGCTGTTTTTT.

This clone was seen only a few times. The junction and the germline gene differ at one end; a read error may be behind it. The V call is TRBV7-9, the J call TRBJ2-2; 13 bases are shared with TRBD2. CDR3 length: 16 residues. Germline V gene sequence: CDR1 SEHNR, CDR2 FQNEAQ (reference sequence). The CDR3 loop reads CSSSFRLAGGTGELFF. CDR3 DNA sequence: TGTTCCAGCAGCTTTCGACTAGCGGGAGGCACCGGGGAGCTGTTTTTT.

The chain links TRBV5-4 to TRBJ2-6, with 8 bases aligning to TRBD2. The CDR3 runs to 15 residues. CDR1 is SGHNT, CDR2 YYREEE, per germline (reference sequence). In nucleotides, the CDR3 is TGTGCTCCGGGACTAGGTAGCTCTGGGGCCAACGTCCTGACTTTC. This codes for CAPGLGSSGANVLTF. The variable domain in full, with the rest retrieved from reference TRBV5-4 and TRBJ2-6, is ETGVTQSPTHLIKTRGQQVTLRCSSQSGHNTVSWYQQALGQGPQFIFQYYREEENGRGNFPPRFSGLQFPNYSSELNVNALELDDSALYLCAPGLGSSGANVLTFGAGSRLTVL.

The chain uses TRBV5-6 and TRBJ1-4; D not resolved. In germline, CDR1 is SGHDT, CDR2 YYEEEE. The germline V and J ends were trimmed by 2 bases and 4 bases, with 3 bases remaining between them. The CDR3 is 12 amino acids. Here the CDR3 reads CASSFGNEKLFF. The CDR3 DNA reads TGTGCCAGCAGCTTCGGTAATGAAAAACTGTTTTTT.

This chain uses TRBV6-5 with TRBJ2-1; no firm D call. Germline loops: CDR1 MNHEY, CDR2 SVGAGI. Trimming shortened V by 6 bases and J by 8 bases, and 8 bases separated the two germline ends. The CDR3 length is 11 residues. The CDR3 sequence is CASSIEDEQFF. The CDR3 nucleotides read TGTGCCAGCAGCATAGAGGATGAGCAGTTCTTC.

A few counts support this clone. The V call is TRBV11-3, the J call TRBJ2-5; possible D gene TRBD1, 5 bases. The DNA end is more similar to TRBJ2-7, so the J call may be wrong. The V gene's germline CDR1 is SGHNT and CDR2 YENEEA. This CDR3 contains 16 residues. The CDR3 nucleotides read TGTGCCAGCAGCCCGTATCGCGGTGGTCAGGGCGACGAGCAGTACTTC. This gives the protein CASSPYRGGQGDEQYF.

This clone was recorded once. This chain uses TRBV18 with TRBJ1-6, with 9 bases identical to TRBD1. V was clipped by 5 bases and J by 8 bases; unmatched bases: 7. Germline assignment: CDR1 KGHSH and CDR2 LQKENI. The CDR3 length is 15 residues. CDR3 amino acids: CASSAGTGLDSPLHF. Here the CDR3 DNA reads TGTGCCAGCTCAGCCGGGACAGGGCTTGATTCACCCCTCCACTTT.